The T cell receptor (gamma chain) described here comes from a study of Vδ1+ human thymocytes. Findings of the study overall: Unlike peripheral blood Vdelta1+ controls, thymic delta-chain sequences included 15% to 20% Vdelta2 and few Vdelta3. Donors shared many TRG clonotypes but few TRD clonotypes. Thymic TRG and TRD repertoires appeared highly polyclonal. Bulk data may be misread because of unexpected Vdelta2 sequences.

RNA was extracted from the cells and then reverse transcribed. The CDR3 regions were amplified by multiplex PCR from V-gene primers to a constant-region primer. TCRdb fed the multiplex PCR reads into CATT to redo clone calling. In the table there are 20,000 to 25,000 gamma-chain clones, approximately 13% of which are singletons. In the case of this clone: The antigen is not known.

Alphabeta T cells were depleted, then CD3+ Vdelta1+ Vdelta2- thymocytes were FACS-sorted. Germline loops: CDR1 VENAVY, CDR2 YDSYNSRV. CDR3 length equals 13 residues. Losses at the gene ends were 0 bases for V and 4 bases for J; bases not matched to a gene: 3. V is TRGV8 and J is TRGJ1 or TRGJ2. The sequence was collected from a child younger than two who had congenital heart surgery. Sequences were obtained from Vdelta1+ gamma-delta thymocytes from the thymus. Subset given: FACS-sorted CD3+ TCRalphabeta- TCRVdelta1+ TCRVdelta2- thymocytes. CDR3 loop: CATWDRWYYKKLF. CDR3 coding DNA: TGTGCCACCTGGGATAGGTGGTATTATAAGAAACTCTTT.